This T cell receptor beta chain was captured by sequencing in a study of blood T cell repertoires in COVID-19. Study summary: Collection of acute and convalescent COVID-19 samples took place in the United States, Italy and Spain. In each case, the material was cDNA or gDNA derived from T cells, B-cell-depleted T cells, or PBMCs.

In the study's own analysis: Estimation of nucleated cell counts relied on the amplification of reference gene primers. Using immunoSEQ multiplex PCR, the repertoire was profiled, and TCRdb retains in-frame clones only, with some absent. The D gene and trimming were derived from the DNA, and the V and J assignments and clone size from that table. The sample yields 84,000 or so clones, around four fifths seen once. The CDR3 runs to 17 residues. Germline CDR1 and CDR2: SGHDN and FVKESK. V lost 4 bases and J 4 bases, leaving 17 bases between the germline ends. The sequenced material came from peripheral blood. This rearrangement joins TRBV14 to TRBJ2-6; D is possibly TRBD2 (6 bases). The source is an older man with active or convalescent COVID-19. Written as DNA, the CDR3 is TGTGCCAGCAGCCCCCTAAGCGCGGGGTTAGGGGCCAACGTCCTGACTTTC. This encodes CASSPLSAGLGANVLTF.